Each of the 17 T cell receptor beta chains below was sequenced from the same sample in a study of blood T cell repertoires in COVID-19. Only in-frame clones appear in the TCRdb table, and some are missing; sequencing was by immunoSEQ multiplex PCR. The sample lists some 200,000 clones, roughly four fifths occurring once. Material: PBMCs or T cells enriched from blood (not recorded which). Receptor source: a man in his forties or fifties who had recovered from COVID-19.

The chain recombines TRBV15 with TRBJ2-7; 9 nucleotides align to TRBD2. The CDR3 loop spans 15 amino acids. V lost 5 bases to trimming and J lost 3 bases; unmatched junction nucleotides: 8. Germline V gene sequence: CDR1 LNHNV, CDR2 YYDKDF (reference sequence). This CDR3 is CATSVSREGFYEQYF. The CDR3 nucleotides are TGTGCCACCAGCGTCTCGCGGGAGGGCTTCTACGAGCAGTACTTC.

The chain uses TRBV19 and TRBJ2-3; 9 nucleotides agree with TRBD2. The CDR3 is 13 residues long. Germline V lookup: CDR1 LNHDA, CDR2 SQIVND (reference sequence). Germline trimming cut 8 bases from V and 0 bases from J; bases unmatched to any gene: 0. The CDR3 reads CASAGGSTDTQYF. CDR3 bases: TGTGCCAGTGCGGGAGGGAGCACAGATACGCAGTATTTT.

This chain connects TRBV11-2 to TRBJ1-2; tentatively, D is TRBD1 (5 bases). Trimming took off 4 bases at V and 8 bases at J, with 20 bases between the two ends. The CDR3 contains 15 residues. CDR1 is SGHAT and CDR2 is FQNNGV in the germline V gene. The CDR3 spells CASSSPRDSASGYTF. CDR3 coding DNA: TGTGCCAGCAGCTCCCCAAGGGACTCAGCGTCAGGCTACACCTTC.

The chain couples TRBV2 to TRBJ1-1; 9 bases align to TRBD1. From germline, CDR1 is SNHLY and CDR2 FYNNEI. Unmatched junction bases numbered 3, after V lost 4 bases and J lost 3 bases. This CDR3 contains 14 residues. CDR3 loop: CASSAWDRDTEAFF. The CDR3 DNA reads TGTGCCAGCAGTGCCTGGGACAGGGACACTGAAGCTTTCTTT.

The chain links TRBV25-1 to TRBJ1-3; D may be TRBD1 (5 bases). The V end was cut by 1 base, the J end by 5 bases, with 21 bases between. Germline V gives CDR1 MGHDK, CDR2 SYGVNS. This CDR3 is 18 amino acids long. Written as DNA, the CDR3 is TGTGCCAGCAGTGAATCCGGTCTCATGGGGGGAAAGAGAAACACCATATATTTT. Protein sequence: CASSESGLMGGKRNTIYF.

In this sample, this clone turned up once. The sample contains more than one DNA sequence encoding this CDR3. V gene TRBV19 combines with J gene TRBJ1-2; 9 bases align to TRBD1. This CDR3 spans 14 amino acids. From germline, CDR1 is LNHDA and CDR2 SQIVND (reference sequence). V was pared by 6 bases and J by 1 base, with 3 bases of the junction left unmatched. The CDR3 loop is CASRAGQGNYGYTF. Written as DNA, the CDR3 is TGTGCCAGTAGAGCGGGACAGGGTAACTATGGCTACACCTTC.

CDR3 loop: CASSLGTGYNEKLFF. CDR3 nucleotides: TGTGCCAGCAGCTTAGGGACAGGCTATAATGAAAAACTGTTTTTT. J is TRBJ1-4 and V is TRBV7-9, with 7 bases fitting TRBD1. This CDR3 contains 15 residues. Germline V CDR1 and CDR2: SEHNR, FQNEAQ (reference sequence). V lost 1 base, J lost 4 bases, and 3 bases stayed unmatched.

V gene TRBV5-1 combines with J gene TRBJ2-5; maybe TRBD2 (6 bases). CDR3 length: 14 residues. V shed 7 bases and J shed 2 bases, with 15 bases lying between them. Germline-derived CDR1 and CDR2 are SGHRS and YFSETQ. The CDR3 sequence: CASGSRGGQETQYF. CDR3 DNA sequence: TGCGCCAGCGGATCGCGGGGAGGTCAAGAGACCCAGTACTTC.

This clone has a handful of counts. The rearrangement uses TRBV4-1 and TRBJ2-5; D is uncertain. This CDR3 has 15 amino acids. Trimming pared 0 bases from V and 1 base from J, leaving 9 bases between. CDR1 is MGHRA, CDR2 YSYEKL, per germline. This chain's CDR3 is CASSQDLDTQETQYF. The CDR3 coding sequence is TGCGCCAGCAGCCAAGATCTTGACACCCAAGAGACCCAGTACTTC.

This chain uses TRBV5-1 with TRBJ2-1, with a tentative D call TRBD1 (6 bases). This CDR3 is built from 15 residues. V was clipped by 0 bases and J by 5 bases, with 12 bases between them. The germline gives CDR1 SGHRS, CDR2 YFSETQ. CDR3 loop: CASSLVAGADNEQFF. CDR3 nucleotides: TGCGCCAGCAGCTTGGTAGCAGGGGCCGACAATGAGCAGTTCTTC.

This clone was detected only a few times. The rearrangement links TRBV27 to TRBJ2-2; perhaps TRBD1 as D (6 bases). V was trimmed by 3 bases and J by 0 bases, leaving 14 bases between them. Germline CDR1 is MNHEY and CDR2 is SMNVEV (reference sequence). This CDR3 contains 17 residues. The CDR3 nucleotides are TGTGCCAGCAGTTTTGACAGGACAGCCACGAACACCGGGGAGCTGTTTTTT. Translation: CASSFDRTATNTGELFF.

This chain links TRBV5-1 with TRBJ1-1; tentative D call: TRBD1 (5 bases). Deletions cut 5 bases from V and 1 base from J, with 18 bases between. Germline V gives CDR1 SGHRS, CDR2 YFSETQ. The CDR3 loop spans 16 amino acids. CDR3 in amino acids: CASSQRWDGGNTEAFF. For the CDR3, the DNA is TGCGCCAGCAGTCAAAGATGGGACGGGGGGAACACTGAAGCTTTCTTT.

The CDR3 reads CASSLTSGSFHEQYF. CDR3 DNA: TGCGCCAGCAGCTTAACTAGCGGGAGTTTCCACGAGCAGTACTTC. The V call is TRBV5-1, the J call TRBJ2-7, with 11 positions matching TRBD2. In germline, CDR1 is SGHRS, CDR2 YFSETQ. CDR3 size: 15 residues. Unmatched junction bases numbered 6, after V lost 2 bases and J lost 5 bases.

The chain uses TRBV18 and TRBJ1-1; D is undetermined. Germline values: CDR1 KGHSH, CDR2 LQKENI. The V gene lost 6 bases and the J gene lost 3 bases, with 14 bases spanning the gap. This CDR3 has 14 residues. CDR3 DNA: TGTGCCAGCTCCACGGTCGCCGGTGACACTGAAGCTTTCTTT. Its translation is CASSTVAGDTEAFF. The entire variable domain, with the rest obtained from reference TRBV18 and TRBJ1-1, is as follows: NAGVMQNPRHLVRRRGQEARLRCSPMKGHSHVYWYRQLPEEGLKFMVYLQKENIIDESGMPKERFSAEFPKEGPSILRIQQVVRGDSAAYFCASSTVAGDTEAFFGQGTRLTVV.

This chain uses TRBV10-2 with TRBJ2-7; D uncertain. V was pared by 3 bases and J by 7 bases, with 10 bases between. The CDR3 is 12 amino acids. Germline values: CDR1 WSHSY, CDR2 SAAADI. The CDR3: CASSDLMREQYF. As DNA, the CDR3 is TGCGCCAGCAGTGATTTAATGAGAGAGCAGTACTTC.

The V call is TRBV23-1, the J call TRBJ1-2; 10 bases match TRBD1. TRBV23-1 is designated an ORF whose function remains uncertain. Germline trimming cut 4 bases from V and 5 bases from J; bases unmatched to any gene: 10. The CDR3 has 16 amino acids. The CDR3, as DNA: TGCGCCAGCAGTCTCCGACAGGGGGCGCGGGAATATGGCTACACCTTC. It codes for CASSLRQGAREYGYTF.

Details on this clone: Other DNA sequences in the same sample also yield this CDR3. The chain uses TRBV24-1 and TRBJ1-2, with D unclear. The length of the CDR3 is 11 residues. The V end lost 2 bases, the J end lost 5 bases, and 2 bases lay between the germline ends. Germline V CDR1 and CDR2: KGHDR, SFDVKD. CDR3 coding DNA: TGTGCCACCAGTGATTCTTATGGCTACACCTTC. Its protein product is CATSDSYGYTF.